The next 30 T cell receptor beta chains were all read from a single sample in a study of CD4+ T cells in melanoma. Method: immunoSEQ multiplex PCR; TCRdb's copy keeps in-frame clones and lacks some. The sample carries over 100,000 clones, approximately 90% recorded once. The source material was peripheral blood. These receptors originate from a human donor with melanoma.

This rearrangement joins TRBV9 to TRBJ2-5, with 7 bases matching TRBD1. V shed 3 bases, J shed 5 bases, and the junction held 10 bases outside the gene matches. This CDR3 contains 15 residues. Per germline, CDR1 SGDLS and CDR2 YYNGEE. This CDR3 is CASSAVTGDVETQYF. The CDR3 DNA sequence: TGTGCCAGCAGCGCCGTCACAGGGGACGTGGAGACCCAGTACTTC. Combining the CDR3 with reference TRBV9 and TRBJ2-5 gives the whole variable domain DSGVTQTPKHLITATGQRVTLRCSPRSGDLSVYWYQQSLDQGLQFLIQYYNGEERAKGNILERFSAQQFPDLHSELNLSSLELGDSALYFCASSAVTGDVETQYFGPGTRLLVL.

J is TRBJ1-1 and V is TRBV5-4, with a tentative D call TRBD1 (5 bases). CDR1 is SGHNT, CDR2 YYREEE, per germline (reference sequence). The V gene lost 0 bases and the J gene lost 4 bases, with 7 bases spanning the gap. The CDR3 spans 13 residues. The CDR3 reads CASSLAGITEAFF. The CDR3 region has the DNA TGTGCCAGCAGCTTGGCAGGGATCACTGAAGCTTTCTTT.

The chain employs TRBV6-5 and TRBJ1-4, with 7 bases that match TRBD1. The CDR3 is made up of 15 amino acids. Trimming at V came to 7 bases and at J to 8 bases, leaving 13 bases not matched to a gene. CDR1 is MNHEY and CDR2 is SVGAGI in the germline V gene. The CDR3 sequence: CASTRTGVNREKLFF. The DNA for the CDR3 is TGTGCCAGCACCAGAACAGGGGTTAATCGAGAAAAACTGTTTTTT.

The chain has TRBV6-1 and TRBJ2-3, with 7 bases that match TRBD2. The V segment lost 8 bases and the J segment 4 bases; nucleotides outside the gene matches: 6. CDR1 and CDR2 from the germline V gene are MNHNS and SASEGT. The CDR3 has 13 amino acids. The CDR3 region has the DNA TGTGCCAGCGTACTCCGGGGGGCAGATACGCAGTATTTT. Amino acids: CASVLRGADTQYF.

The chain carries TRBV7-2 and TRBJ2-5, with D possibly matching TRBD1 (5 bases). From germline, CDR1 is SGHTA and CDR2 FQGNSA. The CDR3 has 15 residues. The ends were cut back, 0 bases at V and 5 bases at J, with 13 bases in the middle. The CDR3 sequence: CASSLAQGSAETQYF. CDR3 DNA: TGTGCCAGCAGCTTAGCCCAGGGCAGCGCGGAGACCCAGTACTTC.

The J gene is TRBJ2-2, the V gene TRBV4-1, with TRBD1 matching 8 bases. CDR1 and CDR2 (germline): MGHRA, YSYEKL. The CDR3 runs to 16 residues. V dropped 3 bases and J dropped 4; count of bases not matched to a gene: 7. CDR3 nucleotide sequence: TGCGCCAGCAGCCAGCCGGACAGGGTTGGCACCGGGGAGCTGTTTTTT. The encoded protein is CASSQPDRVGTGELFF.

V gene TRBV5-6 combines with J gene TRBJ2-5; D gene uncertain. V gave up 4 bases and J gave up 5 bases, with 12 bases separating them. The length of the CDR3 is 13 residues. CDR1 is SGHDT, CDR2 YYEEEE, per germline. CDR3 amino acids: CASSPLGLETQYF. The CDR3 bases are TGTGCCAGCAGCCCCCTGGGTTTGGAGACCCAGTACTTC.

CDR3 in DNA: TGTGCCAGTAGTAAGTGGGGGCCCCCAGATACGCAGTATTTT. Amino acids: CASSKWGPPDTQYF. The chain combines TRBV19 with TRBJ2-3; D is perhaps TRBD1 (6 bases). The CDR3 runs 14 residues. The germline V and J ends were trimmed by 4 bases and 4 bases, with 12 bases remaining between them. Germline V lookup: CDR1 LNHDA, CDR2 SQIVND (reference sequence).

The rearrangement joins TRBV19 to TRBJ1-1; the D gene is possibly TRBD1 (5 bases). Germline V gene lookup returns CDR1 LNHDA and CDR2 SQIVND (reference sequence). This CDR3 spans 17 amino acids. The V gene lost 3 bases and the J gene lost 0 bases, with 17 bases spanning the gap. CDR3 nucleotide sequence: TGTGCCAGTAGTATTTGGGCGGCAGGGAGTATGAACACTGAAGCTTTCTTT. Translating it yields CASSIWAAGSMNTEAFF.

The V gene is TRBV5-1, the J gene TRBJ2-5; D gene unclear. Germline V CDR1 and CDR2: SGHRS, YFSETQ. This CDR3 has 15 residues. Between the trimmed V and J ends, which lost 1 base and 2 bases, there was a span of 12 bases. The CDR3 is CASSLMGSSQETQYF. In nucleotides, the CDR3 is TGCGCCAGCAGCTTGATGGGGTCTAGTCAAGAGACCCAGTACTTC. The full variable domain, completed using reference TRBV5-1 and TRBJ2-5, is KAGVTQTPRYLIKTRGQQVTLSCSPISGHRSVSWYQQTPGQGLQFLFEYFSETQRNKGNFPGRFSGRQFSNSRSEMNVSTLELGDSALYLCASSLMGSSQETQYFGPGTRLLVL.

In this sample, this clone turned up once. The chain recombines TRBV11-1 with TRBJ2-7, with D unclear. The CDR3 is 12 residues long. Germline lookup yields CDR1 SGHAT and CDR2 FQDESV (reference sequence). The V gene lost 5 bases and the J gene lost 3 bases, with 8 bases spanning the gap. The DNA for the CDR3 is TGTGCCAGCAGCCAAACGCTCTACGAGCAGTACTTC. Its translation is CASSQTLYEQYF.

This clone was observed once. The sample has other DNA sequences that encode this CDR3 too. The chain employs TRBV20-1 and TRBJ1-2, with TRBD1 matching 7 bases. CDR3 length equals 11 residues. Unmatched junction bases numbered 2, after V lost 6 bases and J lost 4 bases. Per the germline V gene, CDR1 is DFQATT and CDR2 is SNEGSKA (reference sequence). In nucleotides, the CDR3 is TGCAGTGCCCGACAGGGCTATGGCTACACCTTC. Translating it yields CSARQGYGYTF.

The chain carries TRBV7-2 and TRBJ2-7; the D gene is possibly TRBD1 (5 bases). Deletions cut 1 base from V and 3 bases from J, with 7 bases between. The CDR3 length is 13 residues. Germline V gene data show CDR1 as SGHTA and CDR2 as FQGNSA. The CDR3 reads CASSLDRFYEQYF. CDR3 sequence (DNA): TGTGCCAGCAGCTTAGACAGGTTCTACGAGCAGTACTTC.

The V and J genes are TRBV7-9 and TRBJ1-1; D may be TRBD1 (5 bases). The CDR3 spans 13 residues. Per the germline V gene, CDR1 is SEHNR and CDR2 is FQNEAQ (reference sequence). V dropped 6 bases and J dropped 0 bases, with 8 bases sitting between them. The DNA for the CDR3 is TGTGCCAGCAGAACGGGGGTGAACACTGAAGCTTTCTTT. Residues: CASRTGVNTEAFF.

V gene TRBV28 combines with J gene TRBJ2-7; D is possibly TRBD1 (6 bases). CDR1 MDHEN and CDR2 SYDVKM come from the germline V gene. This CDR3 region has 14 residues. The V end lost 4 bases, the J end lost 3 bases, and 13 bases lay between the germline ends. CDR3 in amino acids: CASSYLDRNYEQYF. Written as DNA, the CDR3 is TGTGCCAGCAGTTACCTGGACAGAAACTACGAGCAGTACTTC.

This chain links TRBV25-1 with TRBJ1-1; the match to TRBD1 covers 8 bases. Looked up from germline, CDR1 is MGHDK and CDR2 is SYGVNS. This CDR3 has 15 amino acids. J lost 5 bases, V lost 3 bases, and 8 bases had no gene match. CDR3: CASSDQQGVVTEAFF. In DNA form, the CDR3 reads TGTGCCAGCAGTGACCAACAGGGGGTGGTTACTGAAGCTTTCTTT. Using reference TRBV25-1 and TRBJ1-1 for the parts outside the CDR3, the full variable domain is EADIYQTPRYLVIGTGKKITLECSQTMGHDKMYWYQQDPGMELHLIHYSYGVNSTEKGDLSSESTVSRIRTEHFPLTLESARPSHTSQYLCASSDQQGVVTEAFFGQGTRLTVV.

The chain links TRBV28 to TRBJ1-1; D is ambiguous. The V gene's germline CDR1 is MDHEN and CDR2 SYDVKM. V shed 7 bases and J shed 4 bases, with 16 bases lying between them. The CDR3 loop spans 14 amino acids. The DNA of the CDR3 is TGTGCCAGCACCCGAACGGGGATTCGCACTGAAGCTTTCTTT. Its protein product is CASTRTGIRTEAFF.

The chain carries TRBV19 and TRBJ1-1, with 10 bases lining up with TRBD1. Germline values: CDR1 LNHDA, CDR2 SQIVND (reference sequence). CDR3 length equals 16 residues. J lost 4 bases, V lost 3 bases, and 8 bases had no gene match. The CDR3 loop reads CASSIPGQGRSTEAFF. In DNA form, the CDR3 reads TGTGCCAGTAGTATCCCGGGACAGGGGAGGAGCACTGAAGCTTTCTTT.

The chain links TRBV2 to TRBJ2-3; D unclear. Germline CDR1 and CDR2: SNHLY and FYNNEI. This CDR3 has 11 residues. Trimming shortened V by 7 bases and J by 6 bases, and 8 bases separated the two germline ends. CDR3 sequence (DNA): TGTGCCAGCACCCGCCAGGATACGCAGTATTTT. It encodes CASTRQDTQYF.

This clone was detected once. V is TRBV7-9 and J is TRBJ1-1; D uncertain. The CDR3 contains 15 residues. Germline values: CDR1 SEHNR, CDR2 FQNEAQ (reference sequence). Trimming took off 4 bases at V and 1 base at J, with 13 bases between the two ends. In DNA, the CDR3 is TGTGCCAGCAGCTCGTTAAGAGTGGCGAACACTGAAGCTTTCTTT. Translating it yields CASSSLRVANTEAFF.

The rearrangement uses TRBV30 and TRBJ2-7; 7 positions match TRBD2. The CDR3 has 13 amino acids. Trimming removed 3 bases from V and 2 bases from J; junction bases left unmatched: 4. Germline V gene lookup returns CDR1 GTSNPN and CDR2 SVGIG (reference sequence). CDR3 in amino acids: CAWRDRGAYEQYF. As DNA, the CDR3 is TGTGCCTGGAGAGACCGGGGGGCCTACGAGCAGTACTTC. Variable domain in full (rest from reference TRBV30 and TRBJ2-7): SQTIHQWPATLVQPVGSPLSLECTVEGTSNPNLYWYRQAAGRGLQLLFYSVGIGQISSEVPQNLSASRPQDRQFILSSKKLLLSDSGFYLCAWRDRGAYEQYFGPGTRLTVT.

This chain uses TRBV27 with TRBJ2-7; 9 nucleotides agree with TRBD2. The germline V gene has CDR1 MNHEY and CDR2 SMNVEV (reference sequence). The CDR3 runs to 14 residues. V shed 4 bases and J 3 bases; nucleotides not matched to a gene: 4. CDR3: CASSSGLAHYEQYF. Written as DNA, the CDR3 is TGTGCCAGCAGTTCGGGACTAGCCCACTACGAGCAGTACTTC.

V usage is TRBV2 and J usage is TRBJ1-5; no definite D call. The CDR3 is made up of 16 amino acids. V lost 6 bases and J 0 bases, leaving 15 bases between the germline ends. Germline V lookup: CDR1 SNHLY, CDR2 FYNNEI. The DNA for the CDR3 is TGTGCCAGCAGAAGCCTGGGAGGGAATAGCAATCAGCCCCAGCATTTT. Its protein product is CASRSLGGNSNQPQHF.

The chain couples TRBV4-2 to TRBJ1-2; 7 nucleotides agree with TRBD1. CDR3 length: 13 amino acids. V trimming: 6 bases; J trimming: 5 bases; junction bases outside the gene matches: 6. CDR1 and CDR2 (germline): LGHNA, YNFKEQ. The CDR3: CASSLGQAYGYTF. In DNA form, the CDR3 reads TGTGCCAGCAGTCTCGGACAGGCATATGGCTACACCTTC.

The sample holds one count of this clone. The CDR3 coding sequence is TGTGCCAGCAGCGTAGGCGAGGGAGACTCTGGAAACACCATATATTTT. It specifies CASSVGEGDSGNTIYF. The rearrangement links TRBV9 to TRBJ1-3; D unresolved. The V gene lost 0 bases and the J gene lost 0 bases, with 10 bases spanning the gap. The germline gives CDR1 SGDLS, CDR2 YYNGEE. CDR3 length: 16 residues.

The chain combines TRBV18 with TRBJ1-1; D gene unclear. Trimming took off 3 bases at V and 1 base at J, with 12 bases between the two ends. Germline CDR1 reads KGHSH; CDR2 reads LQKENI. The CDR3 has 15 residues. The DNA of the CDR3 is TGTGCCAGCTCACCGCGAGGGATAACGAACACTGAAGCTTTCTTT. Residues: CASSPRGITNTEAFF.

This clone has a handful of counts. The rearrangement links TRBV19 to TRBJ1-6; a weak D match, TRBD1 (5 bases). This CDR3 has 14 residues. Trimming took 5 bases from V and 9 from J, leaving 14 bases between them. Germline V CDR1 and CDR2: LNHDA, SQIVND (reference sequence). In DNA form, the CDR3 reads TGTGCCAGTAGTCTCCAGGGACGGGTTTCACCCCTCCACTTT. It translates to CASSLQGRVSPLHF.

The genes are TRBV10-3 and TRBJ1-1; D may be TRBD1 (5 bases). Per the germline V gene, CDR1 is ENHRY and CDR2 is SYGVKD. The CDR3 is made up of 14 amino acids. V was pared by 10 bases and J by 0 bases, with 15 bases between. CDR3 loop: CATRERDLNTEAFF. Written as DNA, the CDR3 is TGTGCCACCAGGGAACGGGACCTGAACACTGAAGCTTTCTTT.

J is TRBJ2-3 and V is TRBV5-1, with 10 positions matching TRBD1. Germline-derived CDR1 and CDR2 are SGHRS and YFSETQ. This CDR3 has 16 residues. V lost 0 bases to trimming and J lost 4 bases; unmatched junction nucleotides: 5. This CDR3 reads CASSLGWDRGADTQYF. The DNA for the CDR3 is TGCGCCAGCAGCTTGGGGTGGGACAGGGGAGCAGATACGCAGTATTTT.

CDR3 loop: CASSPDSYEQYF. The CDR3 nucleotides read TGTGCCAGTAGTCCCGACAGCTACGAGCAGTACTTC. The rearrangement joins TRBV19 to TRBJ2-7; TRBD1 might be the D (5 bases). V was trimmed by 5 bases and J by 3 bases, leaving 8 bases between them. This CDR3 is built from 12 residues. Germline V gene data show CDR1 as LNHDA and CDR2 as SQIVND (reference sequence).